The following is a T cell receptor beta chain sequence with its context. This clone came up a few times. Its target antigen remains unknown. Per-base qualities were not stored, and no clone one base away is much larger. The data belong to a study of cytomegalovirus exposure and HLA in healthy donors (dated by TCRdb to about 2017). About the study as a whole: According to an earlier analysis of several hundred of the donors, about 179 million T cells yielded 120 million or so unique TCR beta sequences and approximately 300 Gb of sequence data. An early release covering roughly 640 HLA-typed donors comprised approximately 300 gigabases of sequencing data and approximately 80 million unique TCR sequences. Using immunosequencing, the study profiled T cell repertoires from fewer than 850 subjects and related those repertoires to cytomegalovirus serostatus. Genome-wide SNP genotypes for about 55% of the roughly 670 donors were used in a later genetic analysis, which treated that subset as a discovery cohort. The study aimed to test whether signatures of past pathogen exposure could be identified by cataloging public T cell receptors. To study patterns of TCR occurrence, a later analysis re-analyzed previously published TCR beta repertoires from 700 or so donors and added high-resolution HLA genotyping. Along with the approximately 700-subject first cohort, a separate validation cohort of over a hundred different subjects was used. In an earlier analysis of a few hundred of the donors, high-throughput TCR beta sequencing was used to judge whether each TCR beta V gene segment behaved as functional or pseudogenic. Of the 398 genotyped donors, 81% were placed in the genetic ancestry cluster associated with self-reported Caucasian donors. To predict cytomegalovirus infection status, the study combined high-throughput TCR immunosequencing, statistical association of individual TCRs with disease status, and machine learning. The number of typed donors differed by locus: about 620-640 for A, B, C, DRB1 and DQB1; 522 for DQA1; 600 to 610 for DPA1; and 450 to 480 for DPB1. Across some 400 genotyped donors of the cohort, an average of about 240,000 unique TCR beta nucleotide sequences per donor were sequenced, and roughly 20% of those sequences were non-productive. Every discovery cohort repertoire had been produced on one sequencing platform. The later analysis used no new phenotypic data to find candidate immune exposures, relying instead on TCR beta sequences and their occurrence across donors. Donor age, sex, ethnicity and CMV serostatus were collected together with the repertoire data. Because of strong linkage in the cohort, five DR-DQ haplotypes were treated as single units for association and clustering. HLA typing included class I and class II loci at four-digit resolution.

The cohort comprised around 690 healthy bone marrow donors. At the time of sampling, every cohort member was nominally healthy, though immune exposures that went unrecorded were likely present. The donor was CMV seropositive and was included in the group of some 290 seropositive cohort members. Each donor provided a peripheral blood sample, and peripheral blood mononuclear cells were used for TCR beta sequencing. The Qiagen DNeasy Blood Extraction Kit was used to extract genomic DNA from the blood cell samples. Libraries were constructed by the immunoSEQ multiplex PCR assay. For the multiplex PCR, a mixture combining 60 forward primers for TCR Vbeta segments and 13 reverse primers for TCR Jbeta segments was used. Amplification of the CDR3 region of rearranged TCR beta genes was performed with a multiplex PCR assay on genomic DNA. The Illumina HiSeq System was used to sequence the amplified TCR beta libraries as 87-base-pair reads. In the paper's pipeline: A later analysis tallied 75 million to 95 million unique TCR beta chains across the 650 to 750 repertoires, and approximately 11 million of those chains were shared by two or more donors. Raw reads were error-corrected and collapsed into unique sequences with a nearest-neighbor algorithm that merged closely related sequences to remove PCR and sequencing errors. CDR3 sequences were aligned to IMGT reference sequences to assign V, D and J gene segments. For a sequence to be retained, a match of at least six nucleotides was required to both a V gene segment and a J gene segment. A rearrangement counted as productive if the CDR3 had no stop codons and remained in frame with V and J, and every other rearrangement counted as non-productive. Following IMGT convention, CDR3 was defined as the stretch from the second conserved V-encoded cysteine to the conserved J-encoded phenylalanine. In an earlier analysis of around 600 of the donors, sequences lacking an unambiguous match to a single V gene segment were excluded. An earlier analysis of a few hundred of the donors called V segments functional above 56.7% productive rearrangements and segregating when the between-donor standard deviation exceeded 5%. A statistical classification framework was built to diagnose cytomegalovirus status from the catalog of TCR beta chain sequences. In a later analysis, V and J genes were assigned by comparing TCR nucleotide sequences against IMGT/GENE-DB human TR gene sequences. Using the TCRdist pipeline, a later analysis assigned CDR3 sequences along with most-parsimonious VDJ recombination scenarios. In a later analysis, every TCR beta chain was defined by the combination of its CDR3 amino acid sequence and its V-gene family, and reads without a unique V-gene family were dropped. A later analysis removed 550 to 700 highly shared, low-generation-probability nucleotide sequences to deal with suspected cross-contamination and a sequencing artifact. For each public chain, a later analysis derived a clonal expansion index from normalized ranks of inferred template counts within each repertoire. In a later analysis, generation probabilities were computed with a VDJ recombination model fitted to out-of-frame rearrangements, and the resulting probabilities were checked against IGoR. Hypergeometric tests were used in a later analysis to score TCR-TCR, TCR-HLA and TCR-CMV co-occurrence, with a repertoire-size bias correction applied to the TCR pairs. False discovery rates were estimated in a later analysis by permuting HLA or CMV assignments 20 times. In a later analysis, co-occurring TCRs were grouped using DBSCAN, and TCRdist sequence similarity was added for clustering within HLA-allele-positive subsets. Repertoires with fewer than 30,000 or more than 120,000 public chains were left out of co-occurrence clustering, as were five repertoires with anomalous nucleotide sharing. Sourced from immuneACCESS, this table was stored by TCRdb with only in-frame sequences that have V and J called. A share of the clones is absent; for the studies checked, an unresolved V gene accounts for under half, and the remainder has no known explanation. D and trimming were read from the DNA, whereas the V and J calls and clone size are those reported in that table. The sample table records about 130,000 clones; less than 80% of these occur just once. The top ten clones comprise more than 6% of the sample.

The V end gives up 6 bases and the J end 7 bases, leaving 8 bases in the junction not matched to a gene. The CDR3, from cysteine to phenylalanine, totals 14 residues. The entry retains the CDR3 DNA only, 42 bases that are in frame from base 1. Looking up the germline V gene yields CDR1 MNHEY and CDR2 SVGAGI. Broader findings and caveats from the paper: Because counts were too low, seventeen rarely observed V segments, including chromosome 9 orphons, were left out of the earlier analysis of some 600 of the donors. In the study, roughly 160 TCR beta chains were listed as associated with cytomegalovirus. In vitro tests confirmed that a few of the cytomegalovirus-associated TCR beta chains recognize cytomegalovirus antigens. Correlated functional status among segregating V segments might reflect linkage disequilibrium, but an unknown experimental factor could not be ruled out. A further reported finding was that TCR beta sequences accurately predicted the HLA-A and HLA-B alleles for most subjects in the first cohort. When HLA alleles, especially DR and DQ, strongly co-occurred, TCR associations were difficult to assign to individual alleles. A later analysis found that most CMV-associated TCR beta chains appeared HLA-restricted, with HLA associations seemingly driven largely by CMV exposure. A later analysis reported that several top co-occurrence clusters appeared linked to parvovirus B19, influenza, CMV and Epstein-Barr virus. Because HLA typing was missing for some donors at each locus, association tests included only the typed subset. A later analysis found that TCR association rates varied across HLA loci, with DRB1 alleles showing the most associated TCRs and HLA-C alleles the fewest. Compared with the roughly 670-donor mean, donors in an Asian-associated ancestry cluster had fewer N-insertions in productive TCRs, according to a later genetic analysis. In this cohort, only TCR beta chains were sequenced, and detectable features were limited by the absence of alpha or paired-chain data. Some IMGT-functional V segments, including TRBV6-2 and TRBV6-3, could not be distinguished by the 87-base-pair reads and were therefore excluded. Immune exposure information for the cohort was limited to CMV serostatus. Roughly uniform sequencing depth across donors was assumed in presence/absence analyses, although this assumption may not hold. The sequencing pipeline was judged likely to have produced a cluster of highly shared sequence variants as a technical artifact. Across donors, most TCR sequences were observed very rarely, whereas some public TCRs were present in many individuals. The classifier was reported to diagnose cytomegalovirus status with high specificity and sensitivity in both the original and validation cohorts. At a false discovery rate of 0.05, a later analysis linked fewer than 20,000 TCR beta sequences to specific HLA alleles. In an earlier analysis of around 600 of the donors, most TCR beta V segments were observed in productive rearrangements about 87% or about 30% of the time, broadly matching IMGT annotations. In a later analysis, HLA-associated TCR beta chains showed more clonal expansion and lower generation probabilities than non-associated chains that were equally common. It was suggested by the authors that the approach could potentially be generalized to other disease states and immunological phenotypes. A later genetic analysis associated a missense DCLRE1C variant with V-gene and J-gene trimming of TCR beta chains, and an independent cohort replicated the association.

The chain was built from TRBV6-5 and TRBJ2-2, with TRBD2 identical over 7 junction bases. This TCR came from a man between 35 and 55 years old in good health and CMV-seropositive. The material sequenced was PBMCs. The DNA sequence is as follows: TGTGCCAGCAGGGTTACTAGCGACAACGGGGAGCTGTTTTTT. This yields the protein CASRVTSDNGELFF.